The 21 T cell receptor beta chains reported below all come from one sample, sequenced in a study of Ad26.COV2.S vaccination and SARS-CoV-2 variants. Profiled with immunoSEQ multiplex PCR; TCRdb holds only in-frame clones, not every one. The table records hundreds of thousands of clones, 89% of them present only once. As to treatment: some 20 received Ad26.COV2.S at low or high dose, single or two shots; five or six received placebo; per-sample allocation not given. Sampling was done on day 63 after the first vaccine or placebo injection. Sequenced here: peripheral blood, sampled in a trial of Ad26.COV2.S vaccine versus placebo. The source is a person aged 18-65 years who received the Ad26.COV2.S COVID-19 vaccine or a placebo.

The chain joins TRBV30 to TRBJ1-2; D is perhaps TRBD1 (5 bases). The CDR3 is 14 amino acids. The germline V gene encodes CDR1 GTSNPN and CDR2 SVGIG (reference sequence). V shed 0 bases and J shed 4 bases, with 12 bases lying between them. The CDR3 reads CAWSVREAGYGYTF. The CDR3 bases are TGTGCCTGGAGTGTCAGGGAGGCCGGCTATGGCTACACCTTC. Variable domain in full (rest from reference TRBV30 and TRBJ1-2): SQTIHQWPATLVQPVGSPLSLECTVEGTSNPNLYWYRQAAGRGLQLLFYSVGIGQISSEVPQNLSASRPQDRQFILSSKKLLLSDSGFYLCAWSVREAGYGYTFGSGTRLTVV.

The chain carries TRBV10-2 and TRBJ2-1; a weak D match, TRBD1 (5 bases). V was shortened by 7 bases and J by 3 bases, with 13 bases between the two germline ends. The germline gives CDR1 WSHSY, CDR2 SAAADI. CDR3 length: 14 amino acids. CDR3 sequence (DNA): TGCGCCAGCACCCCCGCAGGGCTCTACAATGAGCAGTTCTTC. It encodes CASTPAGLYNEQFF.

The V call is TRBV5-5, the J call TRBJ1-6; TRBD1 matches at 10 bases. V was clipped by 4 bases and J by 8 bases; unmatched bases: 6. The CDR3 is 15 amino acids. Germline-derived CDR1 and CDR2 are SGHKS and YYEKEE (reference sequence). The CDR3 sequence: CASSIPGQGYSPLHF. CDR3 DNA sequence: TGTGCCAGCAGCATACCGGGACAGGGGTATTCACCCCTCCACTTT.

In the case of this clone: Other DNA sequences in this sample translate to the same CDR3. DNA of the CDR3: TGTGCCAGCAGAAGGACAGGCGGAAACACCATATATTTT. The encoded protein is CASRRTGGNTIYF. The chain carries TRBV12-3 or TRBV12-4 and TRBJ1-3; 7 bases match TRBD1. The J segment lost 4 bases and the V segment lost 6 bases, leaving 3 bases of the junction unmatched. The CDR3 length is 13 residues.

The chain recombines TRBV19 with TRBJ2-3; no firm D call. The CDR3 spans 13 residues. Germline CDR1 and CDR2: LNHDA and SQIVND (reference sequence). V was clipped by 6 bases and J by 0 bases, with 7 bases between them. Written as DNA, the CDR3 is TGTGCCAGTAGGCTATTAAGCACAGATACGCAGTATTTT. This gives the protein CASRLLSTDTQYF.

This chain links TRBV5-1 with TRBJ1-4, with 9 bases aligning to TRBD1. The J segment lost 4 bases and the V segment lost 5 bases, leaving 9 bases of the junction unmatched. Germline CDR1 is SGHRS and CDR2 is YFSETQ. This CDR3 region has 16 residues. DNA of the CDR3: TGCGCCAGCAGACAGGGGGCCGGGAGAGGTAATGAAAAACTGTTTTTT. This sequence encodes CASRQGAGRGNEKLFF.

The CDR3: CASSSTLWAGENTGELFF. DNA for the CDR3: TGTGCCAGCAGCTCGACGTTGTGGGCGGGAGAGAACACCGGGGAGCTGTTTTTT. The V gene is TRBV5-8, the J gene TRBJ2-2; 7 bases line up with TRBD2. Germline lookup yields CDR1 SGHTS and CDR2 YDEGEE. The CDR3 length is 18 residues. The V and J ends lost 3 bases and 1 base, in that order; junction bases with no gene match: 12.

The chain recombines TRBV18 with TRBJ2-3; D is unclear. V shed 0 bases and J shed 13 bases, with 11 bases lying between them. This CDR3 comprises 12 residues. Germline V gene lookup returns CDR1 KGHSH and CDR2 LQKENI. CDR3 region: CASSPPNREKYF. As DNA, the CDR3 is TGTGCCAGCTCACCACCGAACAGAGAAAAGTATTTT.

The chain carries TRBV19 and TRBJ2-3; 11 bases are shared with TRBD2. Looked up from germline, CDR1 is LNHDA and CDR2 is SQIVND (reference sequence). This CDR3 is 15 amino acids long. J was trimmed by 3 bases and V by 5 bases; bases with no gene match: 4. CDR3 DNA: TGTGCCAGTAGTCTAGCGGGGGGTGGAACAGATACGCAGTATTTT. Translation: CASSLAGGGTDTQYF.

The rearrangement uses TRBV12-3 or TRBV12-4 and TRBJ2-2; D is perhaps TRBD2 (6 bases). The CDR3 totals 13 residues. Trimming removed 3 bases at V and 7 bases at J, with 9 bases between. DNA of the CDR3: TGTGCCAGCAGTTTCCAGGGAGGCGGGGAGCTGTTTTTT. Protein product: CASSFQGGGELFF.

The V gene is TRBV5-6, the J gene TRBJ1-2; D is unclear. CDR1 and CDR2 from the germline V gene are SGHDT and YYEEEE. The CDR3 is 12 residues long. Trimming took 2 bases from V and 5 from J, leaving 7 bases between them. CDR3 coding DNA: TGTGCCAGCAGCTTCGACTCGTATGGCTACACCTTC. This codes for CASSFDSYGYTF. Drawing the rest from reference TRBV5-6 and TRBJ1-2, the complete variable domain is DAGVTQSPTHLIKTRGQQVTLRCSPKSGHDTVSWYQQALGQGPQFIFQYYEEEERQRGNFPDRFSGHQFPNYSSELNVNALLLGDSALYLCASSFDSYGYTFGSGTRLTVV.

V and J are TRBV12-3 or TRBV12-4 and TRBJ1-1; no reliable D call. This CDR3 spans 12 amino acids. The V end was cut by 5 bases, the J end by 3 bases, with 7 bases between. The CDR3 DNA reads TGTGCCAGCAGTAACTTGTACACTGAAGCTTTCTTT. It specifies CASSNLYTEAFF.

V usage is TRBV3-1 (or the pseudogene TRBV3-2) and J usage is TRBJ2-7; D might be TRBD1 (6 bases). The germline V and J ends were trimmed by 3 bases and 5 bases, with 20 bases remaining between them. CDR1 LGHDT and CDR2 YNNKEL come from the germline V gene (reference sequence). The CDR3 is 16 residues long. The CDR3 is CASSHLFLPGQNEQYF. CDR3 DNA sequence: TGTGCCAGCAGCCACCTTTTCTTACCCGGACAGAACGAGCAGTACTTC.

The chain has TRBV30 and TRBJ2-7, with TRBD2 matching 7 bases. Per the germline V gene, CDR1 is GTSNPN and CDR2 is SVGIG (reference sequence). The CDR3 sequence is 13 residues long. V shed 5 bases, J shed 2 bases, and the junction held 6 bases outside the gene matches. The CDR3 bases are TGTGCCTGGGACTCGCGGGGGACCTACGAGCAGTACTTC. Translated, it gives CAWDSRGTYEQYF.

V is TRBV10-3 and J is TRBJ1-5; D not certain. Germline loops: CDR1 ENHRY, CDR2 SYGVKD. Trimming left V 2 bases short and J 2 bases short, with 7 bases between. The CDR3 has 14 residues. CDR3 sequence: CAISEVSGNQPQHF. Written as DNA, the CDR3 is TGTGCCATCAGTGAGGTTTCAGGCAATCAGCCCCAGCATTTT.

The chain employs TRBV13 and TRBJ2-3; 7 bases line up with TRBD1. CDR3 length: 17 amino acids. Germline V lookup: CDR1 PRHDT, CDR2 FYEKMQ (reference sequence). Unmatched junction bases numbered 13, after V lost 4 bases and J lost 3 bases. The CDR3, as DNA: TGTGCCAGCAGCTCTAGACAGGGTGGGTTGAGAACAGATACGCAGTATTTT. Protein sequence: CASSSRQGGLRTDTQYF.

The CDR3 loop reads CASSSSAGRFNIQYF. CDR3 bases: TGTGCCAGCAGCTCCTCAGCAGGGAGGTTCAACATTCAGTACTTC. This chain joins TRBV7-9 and TRBJ2-4, with D perhaps TRBD2 (6 bases). The CDR3 consists of 15 residues. Trimming shortened V by 4 bases and J by 7 bases, and 17 bases separated the two germline ends. Germline assignment: CDR1 SEHNR and CDR2 FQNEAQ (reference sequence).

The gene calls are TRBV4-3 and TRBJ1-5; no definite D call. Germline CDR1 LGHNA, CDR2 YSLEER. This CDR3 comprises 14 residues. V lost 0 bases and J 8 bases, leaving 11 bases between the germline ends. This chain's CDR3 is CASSQDLGIEPQHF. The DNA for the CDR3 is TGCGCCAGCAGCCAAGACCTGGGGATAGAGCCCCAGCATTTT.

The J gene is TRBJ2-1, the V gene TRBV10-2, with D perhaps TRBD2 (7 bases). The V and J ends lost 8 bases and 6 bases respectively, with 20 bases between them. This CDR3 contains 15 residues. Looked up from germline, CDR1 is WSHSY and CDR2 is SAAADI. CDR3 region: CASVQWGRGSNEQFF. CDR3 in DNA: TGCGCCAGCGTCCAATGGGGGAGGGGGAGCAATGAGCAGTTCTTC.

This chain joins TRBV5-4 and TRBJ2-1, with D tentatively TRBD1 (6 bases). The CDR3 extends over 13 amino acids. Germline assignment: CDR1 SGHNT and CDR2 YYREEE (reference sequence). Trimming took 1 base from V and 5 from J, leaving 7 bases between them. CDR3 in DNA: TGTGCCAGCAGCTTGACAGGGAACAATGAGCAGTTCTTC. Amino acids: CASSLTGNNEQFF.

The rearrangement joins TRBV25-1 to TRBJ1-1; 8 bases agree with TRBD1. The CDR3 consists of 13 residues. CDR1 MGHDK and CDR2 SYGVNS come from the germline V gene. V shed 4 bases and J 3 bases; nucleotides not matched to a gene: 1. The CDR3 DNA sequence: TGTGCCAGCAGTGCGACAGGGGACACTGAAGCTTTCTTT. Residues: CASSATGDTEAFF.